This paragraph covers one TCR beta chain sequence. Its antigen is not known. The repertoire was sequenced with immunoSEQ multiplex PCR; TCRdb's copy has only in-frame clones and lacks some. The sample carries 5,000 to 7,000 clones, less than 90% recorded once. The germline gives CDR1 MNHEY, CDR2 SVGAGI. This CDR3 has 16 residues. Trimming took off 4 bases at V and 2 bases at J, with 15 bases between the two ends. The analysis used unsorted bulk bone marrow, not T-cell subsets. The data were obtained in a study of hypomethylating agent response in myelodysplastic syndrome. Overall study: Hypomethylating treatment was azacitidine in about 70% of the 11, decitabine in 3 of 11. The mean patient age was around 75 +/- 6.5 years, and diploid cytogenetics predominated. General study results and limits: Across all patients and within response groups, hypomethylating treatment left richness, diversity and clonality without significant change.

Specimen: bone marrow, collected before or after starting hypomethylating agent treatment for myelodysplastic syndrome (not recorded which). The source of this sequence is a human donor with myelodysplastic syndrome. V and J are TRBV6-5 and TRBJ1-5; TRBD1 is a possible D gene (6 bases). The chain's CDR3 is CASSSGGRFGNQPQHF. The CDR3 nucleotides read TGTGCCAGCAGTTCCGGGGGGCGCTTCGGCAATCAGCCCCAGCATTTT.